This T cell receptor beta chain originates from a study of shared clonotypes between healthy human individuals. On this clone: Its antigen remains unidentified. Additional DNA sequences in this sample encode the identical CDR3.

Study results and caveats: Some naive CD4 clonotypes, roughly 4.5%, turned up in common across a handful of donors.

V gave up 0 bases and J gave up 4 bases; unmatched junction bases: 3. This CDR3 contains 16 residues. Germline V lookup: CDR1 SGHRS, CDR2 YFSETQ. The protocol was immunoSEQ multiplex PCR, while the TCRdb copy is restricted to in-frame clones and leaves out a portion. The sample holds hundreds of thousands of clones, about 74% seen once. V usage is TRBV5-1 and J usage is TRBJ2-5, with 13 bases fitting TRBD2. Sequences were obtained from memory CD4+ T cells sorted from blood. Indicated subset: CD45RA-negative fraction. The clonotype was recovered from a young man in good health. CDR3 DNA sequence: TGCGCCAGCAGCTTGGGACTAGCGGGAGGCGGAGAGACCCAGTACTTC. Encoded protein: CASSLGLAGGGETQYF.